The following is a T cell receptor (beta chain) sequence with its context. This clone appeared once. Its recognized antigen is unknown. No per-base quality is available; no much larger clone lies one base away. The sample comes from a study of follicular helper T cells after annual influenza vaccination (dated by TCRdb to about 2017). The study in broad terms: After each seasonal influenza vaccination, blood samples were collected on days 0, 7 and 28. Some subjects were followed across successive annual vaccinations spanning the 2013-2014, 2014-2015 and 2015-2016 seasons to study recall of cTfh clones. One week after vaccination, a second recruited cohort of 12 subjects (Table S1) displayed a similar ICOS+CD38+ cTfh response. Multi-year samples were available for six subjects, with four spanning two vaccination seasons and two spanning three seasons. The 2013-2014 samples were cryopreserved, while the 2015 samples were processed right after collection. General study outcomes and caveats: Only roughly 9.5-22% of analyzed cells yielded productive TCRB sequences, so sampling of rare clonotypes was not possible. Successive annual vaccinations recalled a recurring oligoclonal ICOS+CD38+ cTfh response that included tetramer and AIM influenza-specific clonotypes. ICOS+CD38+ cTfh clonality correlated with the frequency of that population, and its change correlated with the change in circulating plasmablast frequency. Day 7 ICOS+CD38+ clones were most often found later in ICOS-CD38- cTfh, suggesting that subset may serve as a memory reservoir.

CDR1 LGHNA and CDR2 YNFKEQ are derived from the germline V gene. The CDR3, from cysteine to phenylalanine, totals 15 residues. CDR3 DNA only is kept here, 45 bases in frame from base 1. V was cut back by 5 bases and J by 2 bases, leaving a gap of 15 bases between them. Libraries came from the immunoSEQ multiplex PCR assay. Adaptive Biotechnologies carried out TCRB amplification, library preparation, sequencing and preliminary bioinformatics at Survey level resolution. For TCRB sequencing, genomic DNA from the sorted cTfh populations was amplified by multiplex PCR. In the source study's methods: Clonality was calculated in R as 1 minus normalized Shannon entropy, and the Gini index was computed with the R package ineq. Overlap score was defined as the summed counts of shared sequences divided by the total counts of all sequences in both compared samples. Shared-clonotype significance used Fisher's exact test assuming a theoretical repertoire of 10^7 TCRB sequences. This is the immuneACCESS table as TCRdb keeps it, with only in-frame sequences that have V and J called. A part of the clones is gone; compared with another copy, unresolved V genes explain less than half, and the rest is unexplained. V, J and clone size are those of that table, while D and trimming were read from the DNA. The sample table records some 12,000 clones; about 80% of these occur just once. Together, the top ten hold 3% to 4% of the sample.

In light of the paper, this sample's time point label describes: 2015-2016 season, pre-vaccination. Seasonal inactivated influenza vaccine (Fluvarix) was administered to adults, and sorted blood CD4 subsets were tracked by TCRB sequencing before and after vaccination. To be eligible, subjects had to live in the community and must not have received influenza vaccine in the previous 6 months. Exclusions included influenza vaccine contraindications, substance abuse, HIV/AIDS, active malignancy, immunomodulatory medication and active illness such as respiratory infection. Between roughly 35 and 100 mL of blood was sampled per time point. Non-naive CD4+CXCR5+PD-1+ cells were defined as circulating Tfh and were sorted into two fractions, ICOS+CD38+ and ICOS-CD38-. Either Ficoll-Paque PLUS or SepMate separation was used to isolate PBMC. Cell subsets were sorted from PBMC on a BD FACS Aria before DNA extraction.

Here the chain combines TRBV4-2 and TRBJ2-5; a weak D assignment points to TRBD2 (6 bases agree). This receptor was obtained from an adult who received the influenza vaccine. The input for sequencing was CXCR5+ CD38- circulating T follicular helper cells from blood, taken on the day of influenza vaccination. The sample's cell subset or site label, in plain terms: circulating Tfh, non-naive CD4+CXCR5+PD-1+ (ICOS+CD38+ or ICOS-CD38-). At the DNA level, the sequence is TGTGCCAGCAGCAAAACTAGCATGGGACAAGAGACCCAGTACTTC. It translates to CASSKTSMGQETQYF.